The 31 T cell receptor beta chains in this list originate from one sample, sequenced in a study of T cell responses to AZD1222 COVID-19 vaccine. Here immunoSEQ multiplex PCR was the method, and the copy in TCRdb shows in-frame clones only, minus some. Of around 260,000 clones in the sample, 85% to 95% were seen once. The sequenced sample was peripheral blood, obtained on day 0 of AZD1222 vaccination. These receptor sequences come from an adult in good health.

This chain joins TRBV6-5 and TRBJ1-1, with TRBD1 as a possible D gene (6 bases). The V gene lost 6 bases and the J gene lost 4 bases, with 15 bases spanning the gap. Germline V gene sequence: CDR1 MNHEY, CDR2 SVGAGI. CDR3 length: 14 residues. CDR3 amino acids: CASRRGGTATEAFF. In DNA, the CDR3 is TGTGCCAGCAGAAGGGGGGGGACCGCCACTGAAGCTTTCTTT.

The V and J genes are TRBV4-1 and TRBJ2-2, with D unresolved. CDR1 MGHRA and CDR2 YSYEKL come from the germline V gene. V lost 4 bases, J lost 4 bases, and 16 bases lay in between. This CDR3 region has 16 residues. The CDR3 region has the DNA TGCGCCAGCAGCCCCCGAACGTTGGGGATCACCGGGGAGCTGTTTTTT. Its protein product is CASSPRTLGITGELFF.

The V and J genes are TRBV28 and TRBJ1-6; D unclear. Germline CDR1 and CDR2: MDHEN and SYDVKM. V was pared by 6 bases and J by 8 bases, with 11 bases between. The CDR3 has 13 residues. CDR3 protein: CASRVRVDSPLHF. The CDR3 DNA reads TGTGCCAGCAGGGTCCGGGTGGATTCACCCCTCCACTTT. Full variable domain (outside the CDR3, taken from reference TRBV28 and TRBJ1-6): DVKVTQSSRYLVKRTGEKVFLECVQDMDHENMFWYRQDPGLGLRLIYFSYDVKMKEKGDIPEGYSVSREKKERFSLILESASTNQTSMYLCASRVRVDSPLHFGNGTRLTVT.

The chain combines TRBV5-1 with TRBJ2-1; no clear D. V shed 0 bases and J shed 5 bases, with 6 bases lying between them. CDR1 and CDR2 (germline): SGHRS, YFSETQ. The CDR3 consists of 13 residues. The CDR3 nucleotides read TGCGCCAGCAGCTTGGGGGTTAACAATGAGCAGTTCTTC. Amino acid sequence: CASSLGVNNEQFF.

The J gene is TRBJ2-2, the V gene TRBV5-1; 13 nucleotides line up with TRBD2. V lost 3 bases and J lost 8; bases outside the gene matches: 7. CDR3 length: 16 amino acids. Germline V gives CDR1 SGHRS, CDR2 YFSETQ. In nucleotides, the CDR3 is TGCGCCAGCAGCTGGGGGACTAGCGGGACGATGGGGGAGCTGTTTTTT. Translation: CASSWGTSGTMGELFF.

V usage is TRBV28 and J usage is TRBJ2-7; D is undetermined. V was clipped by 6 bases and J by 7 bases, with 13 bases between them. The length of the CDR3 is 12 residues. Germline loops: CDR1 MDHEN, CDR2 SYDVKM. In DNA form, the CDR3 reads TGTGCCAGCAGCTGGCCCCGGGCGGAGCAGTACTTC. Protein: CASSWPRAEQYF.

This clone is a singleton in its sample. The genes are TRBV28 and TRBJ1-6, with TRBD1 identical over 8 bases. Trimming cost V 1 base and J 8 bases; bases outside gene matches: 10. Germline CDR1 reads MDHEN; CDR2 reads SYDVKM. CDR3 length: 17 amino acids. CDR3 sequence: CASSLYHITGGDSPLHF. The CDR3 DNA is TGTGCCAGCAGTTTATACCATATCACAGGGGGGGATTCACCCCTCCACTTT.

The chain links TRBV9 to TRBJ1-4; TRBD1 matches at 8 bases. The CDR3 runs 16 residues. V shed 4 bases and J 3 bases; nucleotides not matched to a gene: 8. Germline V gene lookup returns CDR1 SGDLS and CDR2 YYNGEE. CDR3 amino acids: CASSLAPGQANEKLFF. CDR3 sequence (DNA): TGTGCCAGCAGCTTAGCCCCGGGACAGGCTAATGAAAAACTGTTTTTT.

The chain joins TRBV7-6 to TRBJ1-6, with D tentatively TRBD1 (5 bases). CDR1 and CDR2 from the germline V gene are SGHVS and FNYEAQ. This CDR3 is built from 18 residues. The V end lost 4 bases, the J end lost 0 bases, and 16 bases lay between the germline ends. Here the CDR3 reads CASSSGTDASSYNSPLHF. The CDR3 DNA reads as TGTGCCAGCAGCTCTGGGACGGACGCAAGCTCCTATAATTCACCCCTCCACTTT.

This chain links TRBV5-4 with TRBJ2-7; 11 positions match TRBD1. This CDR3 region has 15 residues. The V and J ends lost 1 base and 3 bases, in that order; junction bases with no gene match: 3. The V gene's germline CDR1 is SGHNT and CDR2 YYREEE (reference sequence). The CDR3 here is CASSLIGTGGYEQYF. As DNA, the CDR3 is TGTGCCAGCAGCTTGATAGGGACAGGGGGCTACGAGCAGTACTTC.

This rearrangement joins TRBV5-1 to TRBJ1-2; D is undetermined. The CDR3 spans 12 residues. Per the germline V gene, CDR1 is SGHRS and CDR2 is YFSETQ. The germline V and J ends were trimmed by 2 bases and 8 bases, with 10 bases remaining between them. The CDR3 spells CASSFEGRGYTF. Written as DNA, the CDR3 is TGCGCCAGCAGCTTCGAGGGCAGGGGCTACACCTTC.

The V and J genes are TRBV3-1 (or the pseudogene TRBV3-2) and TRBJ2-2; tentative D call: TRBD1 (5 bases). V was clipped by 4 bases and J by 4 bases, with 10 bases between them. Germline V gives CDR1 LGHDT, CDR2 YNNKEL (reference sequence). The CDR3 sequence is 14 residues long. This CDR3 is CASSPSRVTGELFF. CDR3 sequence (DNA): TGTGCCAGCAGCCCGTCCAGGGTCACCGGGGAGCTGTTTTTT.

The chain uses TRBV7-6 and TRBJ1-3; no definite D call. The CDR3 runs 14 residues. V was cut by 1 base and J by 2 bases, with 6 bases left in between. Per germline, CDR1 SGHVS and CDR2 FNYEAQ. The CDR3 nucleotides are TGTGCCAGCAGCTTAGAGGCAACTGGAAACACCATATATTTT. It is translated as CASSLEATGNTIYF.

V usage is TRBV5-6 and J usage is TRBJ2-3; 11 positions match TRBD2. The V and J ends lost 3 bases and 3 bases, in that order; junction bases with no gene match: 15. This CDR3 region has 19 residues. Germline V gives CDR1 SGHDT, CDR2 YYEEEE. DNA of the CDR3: TGTGCCAGCAGCTCTCTTACTAGCGGGAGCCCGGGGGCTACAGATACGCAGTATTTT. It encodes CASSSLTSGSPGATDTQYF.

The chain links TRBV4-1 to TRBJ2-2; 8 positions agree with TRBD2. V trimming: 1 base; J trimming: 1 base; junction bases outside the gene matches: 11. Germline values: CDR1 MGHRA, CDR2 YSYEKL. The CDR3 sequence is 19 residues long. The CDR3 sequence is CASSQALVVRGENTGELFF. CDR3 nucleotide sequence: TGCGCCAGCAGCCAAGCATTAGTTGTGCGGGGGGAGAACACCGGGGAGCTGTTTTTT.

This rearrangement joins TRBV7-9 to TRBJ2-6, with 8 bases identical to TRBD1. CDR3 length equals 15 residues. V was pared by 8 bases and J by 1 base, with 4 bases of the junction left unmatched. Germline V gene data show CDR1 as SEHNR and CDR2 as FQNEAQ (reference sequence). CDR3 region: CASGTGGSGANVLTF. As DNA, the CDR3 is TGTGCCAGCGGCACAGGGGGTTCTGGGGCCAACGTCCTGACTTTC.

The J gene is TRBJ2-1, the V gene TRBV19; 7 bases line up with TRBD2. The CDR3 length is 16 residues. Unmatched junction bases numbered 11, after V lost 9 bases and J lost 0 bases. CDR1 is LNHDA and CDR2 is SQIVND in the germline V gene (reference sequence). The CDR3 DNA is TGTGCCAGCAGACTGGGACTAACCTCCTCCTACAATGAGCAGTTCTTC. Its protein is CASRLGLTSSYNEQFF.

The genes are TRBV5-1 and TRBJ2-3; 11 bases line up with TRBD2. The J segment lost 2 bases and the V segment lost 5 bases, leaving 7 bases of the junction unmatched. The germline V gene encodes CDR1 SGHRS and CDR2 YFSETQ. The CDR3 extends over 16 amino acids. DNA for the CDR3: TGCGCCAGCAGTCCCGTGACTAGCGGGACCACAGATACGCAGTATTTT. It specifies CASSPVTSGTTDTQYF. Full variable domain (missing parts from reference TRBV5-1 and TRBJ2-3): KAGVTQTPRYLIKTRGQQVTLSCSPISGHRSVSWYQQTPGQGLQFLFEYFSETQRNKGNFPGRFSGRQFSNSRSEMNVSTLELGDSALYLCASSPVTSGTTDTQYFGPGTRLTVL.

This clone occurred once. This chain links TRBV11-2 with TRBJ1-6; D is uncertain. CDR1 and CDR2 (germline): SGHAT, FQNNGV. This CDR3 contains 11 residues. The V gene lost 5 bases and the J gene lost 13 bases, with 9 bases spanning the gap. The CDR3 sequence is CASSLTGPLHF. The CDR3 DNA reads TGTGCCAGCAGCCTAACTGGCCCCCTCCACTTT.

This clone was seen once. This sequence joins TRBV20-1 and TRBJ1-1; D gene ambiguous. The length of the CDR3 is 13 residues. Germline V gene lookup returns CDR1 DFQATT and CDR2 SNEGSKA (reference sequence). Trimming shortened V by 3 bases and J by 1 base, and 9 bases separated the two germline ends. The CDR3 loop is CSASSVGNTEAFF. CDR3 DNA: TGCAGTGCTAGTTCGGTGGGGAACACTGAAGCTTTCTTT.

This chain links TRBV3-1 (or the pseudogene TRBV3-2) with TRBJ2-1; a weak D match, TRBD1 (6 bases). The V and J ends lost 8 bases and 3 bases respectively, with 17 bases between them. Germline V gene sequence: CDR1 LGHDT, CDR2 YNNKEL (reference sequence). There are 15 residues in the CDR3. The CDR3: CASRSTQGDYNEQFF. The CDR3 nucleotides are TGTGCCAGCCGATCAACACAGGGCGACTACAATGAGCAGTTCTTC.

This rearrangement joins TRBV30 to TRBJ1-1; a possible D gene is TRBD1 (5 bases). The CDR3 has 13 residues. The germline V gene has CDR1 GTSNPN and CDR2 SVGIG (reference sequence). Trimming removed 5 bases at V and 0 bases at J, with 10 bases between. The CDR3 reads CAWGSGLNTEAFF. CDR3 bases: TGTGCCTGGGGCTCAGGGTTGAACACTGAAGCTTTCTTT.

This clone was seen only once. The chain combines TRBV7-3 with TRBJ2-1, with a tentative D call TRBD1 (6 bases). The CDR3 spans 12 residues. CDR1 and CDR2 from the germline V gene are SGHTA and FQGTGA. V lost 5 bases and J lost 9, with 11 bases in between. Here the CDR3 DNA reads TGTGCCAGCAGCCCTTCAGGGGTTGAGCAGTTCTTC. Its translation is CASSPSGVEQFF. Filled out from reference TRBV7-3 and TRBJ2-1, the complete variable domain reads GAGVSQTPSNKVTEKGKYVELRCDPISGHTALYWYRQSLGQGPEFLIYFQGTGAADDSGLPNDRFFAVRPEGSVSTLKIQRTERGDSAVYLCASSPSGVEQFFGPGTRLTVL.

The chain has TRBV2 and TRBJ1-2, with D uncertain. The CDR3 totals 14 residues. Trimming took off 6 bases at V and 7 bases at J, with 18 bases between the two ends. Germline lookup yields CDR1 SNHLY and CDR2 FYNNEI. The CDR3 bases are TGTGCCAGCAGGTCTGGACGAACCCCCTCTGGCTACACCTTC. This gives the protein CASRSGRTPSGYTF.

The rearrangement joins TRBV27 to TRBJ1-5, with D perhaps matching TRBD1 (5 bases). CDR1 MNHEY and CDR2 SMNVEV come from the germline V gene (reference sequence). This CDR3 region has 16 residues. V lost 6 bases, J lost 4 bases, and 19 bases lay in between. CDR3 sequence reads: CASRPGWGEGNQPQHF. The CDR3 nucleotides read TGTGCCAGCAGACCCGGGTGGGGGGAAGGGAATCAGCCCCAGCATTTT.

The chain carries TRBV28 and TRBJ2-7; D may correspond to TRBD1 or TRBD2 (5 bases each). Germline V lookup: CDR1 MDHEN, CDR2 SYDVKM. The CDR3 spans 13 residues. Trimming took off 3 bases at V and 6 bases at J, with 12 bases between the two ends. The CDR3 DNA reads TGTGCCAGCAGTTTGGCAGGTGGGGGCGAGCAGTACTTC. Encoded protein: CASSLAGGGEQYF.

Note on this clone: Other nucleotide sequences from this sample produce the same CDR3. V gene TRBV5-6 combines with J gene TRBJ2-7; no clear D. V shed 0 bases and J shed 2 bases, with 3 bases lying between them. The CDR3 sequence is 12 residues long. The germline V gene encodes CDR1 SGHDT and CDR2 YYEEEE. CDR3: CASSLGAYEQYF. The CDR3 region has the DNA TGTGCCAGCAGCTTGGGGGCCTACGAGCAGTACTTC.

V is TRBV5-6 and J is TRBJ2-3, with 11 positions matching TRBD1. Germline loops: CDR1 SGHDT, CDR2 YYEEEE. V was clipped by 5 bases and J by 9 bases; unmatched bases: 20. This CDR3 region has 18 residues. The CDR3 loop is CASSQFHGQGAPRGTQYF. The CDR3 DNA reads TGTGCCAGCAGTCAATTTCACGGACAGGGGGCGCCCCGTGGCACGCAGTATTTT.

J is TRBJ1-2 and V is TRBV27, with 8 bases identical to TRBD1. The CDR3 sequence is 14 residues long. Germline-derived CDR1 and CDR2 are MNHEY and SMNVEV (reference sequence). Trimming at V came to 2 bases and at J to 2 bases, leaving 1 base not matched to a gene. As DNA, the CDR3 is TGTGCCAGCAGTTTACGACAGGGGAACTATGGCTACACCTTC. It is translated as CASSLRQGNYGYTF.

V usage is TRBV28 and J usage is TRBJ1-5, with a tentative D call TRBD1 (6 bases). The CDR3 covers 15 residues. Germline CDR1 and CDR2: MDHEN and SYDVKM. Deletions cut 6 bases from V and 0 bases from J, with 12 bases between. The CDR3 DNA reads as TGTGCCAGCAGCCTTGGGGGCCCTAGCAATCAGCCCCAGCATTTT. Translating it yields CASSLGGPSNQPQHF.

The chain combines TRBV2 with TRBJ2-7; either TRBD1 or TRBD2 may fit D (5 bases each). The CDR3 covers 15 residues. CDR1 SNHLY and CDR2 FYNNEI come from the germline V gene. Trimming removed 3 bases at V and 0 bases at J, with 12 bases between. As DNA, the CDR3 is TGTGCCAGCAGTGATGGGGGTTACAACTCCTACGAGCAGTACTTC. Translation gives CASSDGGYNSYEQYF.